The 7 T cell receptor beta chains below come from one sample, sequenced in a study of T cell repertoires in cytomegalovirus infection. TCRdb fed the reads into MiXCR, producing one record per CDR3 protein. Found here are approximately 500,000 distinct CDR3 sequences, roughly a third of them singletons; the top ten hold roughly a sixth. These receptors are not linked to any known antigen. The sequences come from cultured PBMCs, collected from culture after CMV antigen stimulation. The receptor source for this set is a human donor in good health (CMV status not recorded). Some clones in this sample may be carry-over from other donors' samples.

This clonotype was picked up a small number of times. CDR3 protein: CASSQGPQISTDTQYF. CDR3 nucleotide sequence: TGTGCCAGCAGTCAAGGCCCGCAGATTAGCACAGATACGCAGTATTTT. The rearrangement links TRBV6-1 to TRBJ2-3, with D uncertain. Germline V lookup: CDR1 MNHNS, CDR2 SASEGT. V was cut by 5 bases and J by 0 bases, with 15 bases left in between. CDR3 length: 16 amino acids.

This clonotype appeared a few times. The rearrangement joins TRBV7-2 to TRBJ2-1; TRBD2 matches at 8 bases. V lost 1 base and J lost 0; bases outside the gene matches: 2. Germline V gene lookup returns CDR1 SGHTA and CDR2 FQGNSA. The CDR3 runs 16 residues. This CDR3 is CASSLGGTSSYNEQFF. The DNA of the CDR3 is TGTGCCAGCAGCTTAGGTGGGACTAGCTCCTACAATGAGCAGTTCTTC.

This clonotype turned up a few times. The chain joins TRBV12-3 or TRBV12-4 to TRBJ2-2, with TRBD2 matching over 10 bases. With V trimmed by 4 bases and J by 0 bases, 14 bases remained unmatched. The CDR3 length is 20 residues. CDR3 sequence (DNA): TGTGCCAGCAGTTCCCCCCCTCGTTTAGCGGGAGGATCGAACACCGGGGAGCTGTTTTTT. This codes for CASSSPPRLAGGSNTGELFF.

V usage is TRBV27 and J usage is TRBJ2-4; TRBD1 is a possible D gene (5 bases). With 5 bases removed from V and 6 bases from J, the gap between germline ends came to 14 bases. CDR1 is MNHEY, CDR2 SMNVEV, per germline (reference sequence). The CDR3 runs to 14 residues. The CDR3 nucleotides are TGTGCCAGCAGTCCAGGGCCCCACGGAAACATTCAGTACTTC. Translated, it gives CASSPGPHGNIQYF.

The chain recombines TRBV19 with TRBJ1-1; the match to TRBD1 covers 9 bases. V was pared by 0 bases and J by 1 base, with 3 bases of the junction left unmatched. The germline V gene encodes CDR1 LNHDA and CDR2 SQIVND (reference sequence). The CDR3 covers 16 residues. The CDR3: CASSIDGTGRNTEAFF. The CDR3 region has the DNA TGTGCCAGTAGTATAGACGGGACAGGGAGGAACACTGAAGCTTTCTTT.

J is TRBJ1-2 and V is TRBV6-2 or TRBV6-3; maybe TRBD1 (5 bases). Germline V gene data show CDR1 as MNHEY and CDR2 as SVGEGT. The CDR3 runs to 16 residues. Trimming removed 6 bases at V and 8 bases at J, with 25 bases between. The CDR3 is CASSLRRGAVTTGYTF. Written as DNA, the CDR3 is TGTGCCAGCAGCCTTCGGAGGGGTGCCGTAACAACCGGCTACACCTTC.

There are a few counts of this clonotype. The chain uses TRBV5-1 and TRBJ2-1, with TRBD2 matching over 9 bases. Per the germline V gene, CDR1 is SGHRS and CDR2 is YFSETQ. The CDR3 has 16 residues. The V gene end was trimmed by 2 bases and the J gene end by 5 bases; junction bases not matched to a gene: 8. CDR3 bases: TGCGCCAGCAGCTTCAAATCTAGCGGGGCCAACAATGAGCAGTTCTTC. Translated, it gives CASSFKSSGANNEQFF.